The 15 T cell receptor beta chains given below trace back to one sample, sequenced in a study of vaccination and CD4 T cells after COVID-19. Time point meaning: late sampling 161 to 241 days after vaccination in three convalescent patients. TCRdb called the PCR reads again in MiXCR, with one record for every CDR3 protein. The sample holds about 30,000 distinct CDR3 sequences, approximately 49% seen once. The sequencing here drew on CD4+ T cells from blood, taken about 7 months after SARS-CoV-2 vaccination. Receptors originate from a human donor who had recovered from COVID-19.

This clonotype was seen a few times. The genes are TRBV7-2 and TRBJ1-3, with D unclear. The CDR3 loop spans 14 amino acids. Germline V gene sequence: CDR1 SGHTA, CDR2 FQGNSA. V lost 3 bases, J lost 2 bases, and 8 bases lay in between. In DNA, the CDR3 is TGTGCCAGCAGCTTGACCGGCGCTGGAAACACCATATATTTT. Its translation is CASSLTGAGNTIYF.

The table lists this clonotype with a few counts. This chain connects TRBV7-2 to TRBJ2-1, with D hard to call. The CDR3 loop spans 14 amino acids. V dropped 2 bases and J dropped 9 bases, with 14 bases sitting between them. The germline gives CDR1 SGHTA, CDR2 FQGNSA. DNA of the CDR3: TGTGCCAGCAGCTTAATGGGAACGTTGGGTGAGCAGTTCTTC. It yields the protein CASSLMGTLGEQFF.

As to this clonotype: At one end the junction does not follow the germline gene, possibly because of a read error. The CDR3 loop reads CASNTDVNNEQFF. CDR3 bases: TGTGCTAGCAACACGGACGTAAACAATGAGCAGTTCTTC. The chain joins TRBV7-6 to TRBJ2-1, with D hard to call. CDR3 size: 13 residues. CDR1 is SGHVS and CDR2 is FNYEAQ in the germline V gene.

The rearrangement uses TRBV18 and TRBJ2-5; 9 positions match TRBD1. The CDR3 is 14 amino acids. The J segment lost 3 bases and the V segment lost 5 bases, leaving 4 bases of the junction unmatched. Germline V lookup: CDR1 KGHSH, CDR2 LQKENI. This CDR3 reads CASSTGTGKETQYF. DNA of the CDR3: TGTGCCAGCTCAACCGGGACAGGGAAAGAGACCCAGTACTTC.

The count of this clonotype is one. Relative to the germline gene, one junction end is altered; a read error may explain this. The J gene is TRBJ2-5, the V gene TRBV27, with D perhaps matching TRBD2 (6 bases). Looked up from germline, CDR1 is MNHEY and CDR2 is SMNVEV (reference sequence). The CDR3 covers 16 residues. The CDR3 DNA is TGTGCCAGCAGTTTTAGAAGGGCTAGCGATCAAGAGGCCCAGTACTTC. Translating it yields CASSFRRASDQEAQYF.

This clonotype turned up a few times. The V call is TRBV7-8, the J call TRBJ2-1; 9 positions match TRBD2. The germline V gene has CDR1 SGHVS and CDR2 FQNEAQ. The CDR3 sequence is 15 residues long. The ends lost 1 base at V and 6 bases at J; junction bases unmatched: 4. CDR3 DNA sequence: TGTGCCAGCAGCTTAGAACTAGCGGGTTTCAATGAGCAGTTCTTC. This codes for CASSLELAGFNEQFF.

V is TRBV2 and J is TRBJ1-6; D gene uncertain. The CDR3 is 15 residues long. V lost 3 bases and J 5 bases, leaving 11 bases between the germline ends. Germline V gene lookup returns CDR1 SNHLY and CDR2 FYNNEI. CDR3 sequence reads: CASSEINGNNSPLHF. The CDR3 region has the DNA TGTGCCAGCAGTGAGATCAACGGGAATAATTCACCCCTCCACTTT. Full variable domain (rest looked up from reference TRBV2 and TRBJ1-6): EPEVTQTPSHQVTQMGQEVILRCVPISNHLYFYWYRQILGQKVEFLVSFYNNEISEKSEIFDDQFSVERPDGSNFTLKIRSTKLEDSAMYFCASSEINGNNSPLHFGNGTRLTVT.

This sequence joins TRBV11-3 and TRBJ2-7, with 11 bases identical to TRBD2. The trim removed 7 bases at V and 5 bases at J, leaving 10 bases unmatched. This CDR3 region has 15 residues. Germline CDR1 is SGHNT and CDR2 is YENEEA. CDR3 residues: CASKPTTSGTHEQYF. Written as DNA, the CDR3 is TGTGCCAGCAAGCCAACGACTAGCGGGACCCACGAGCAGTACTTC.

V and J are TRBV20-1 and TRBJ2-3; possible D gene TRBD2, 6 bases. Germline CDR1 is DFQATT and CDR2 is SNEGSKA (reference sequence). V was pared by 1 base and J by 0 bases, with 11 bases between. The CDR3 consists of 15 residues. CDR3 bases: TGCAGTGCTAGAGGGGGGAGGACTAGCACAGATACGCAGTATTTT. Translating it yields CSARGGRTSTDTQYF.

This clonotype has a single count. J is TRBJ2-1 and V is TRBV20-1; 8 positions match TRBD2. With 5 bases clipped from V and 0 bases from J, the junction kept 6 bases outside the gene matches. From germline, CDR1 is DFQATT and CDR2 SNEGSKA (reference sequence). The CDR3 consists of 15 residues. The CDR3: CSAAKREFSYNEQFF. In DNA, the CDR3 is TGCAGTGCTGCGAAGCGGGAGTTCTCCTACAATGAGCAGTTCTTC.

The rearrangement links TRBV7-9 to TRBJ1-6; tentative D call: TRBD1 (5 bases). V dropped 2 bases and J dropped 7 bases, with 9 bases sitting between them. This CDR3 region has 14 residues. Germline V gives CDR1 SEHNR, CDR2 FQNEAQ (reference sequence). The CDR3 protein is CASSLYGGNSPLHF. The CDR3 DNA reads as TGTGCCAGCAGCTTATATGGGGGGAATTCACCCCTCCACTTT.

The V call is TRBV20-1, the J call TRBJ2-7; tentatively, D is TRBD2 (6 bases). V was trimmed by 1 base and J by 2 bases, leaving 9 bases between them. Germline V lookup: CDR1 DFQATT, CDR2 SNEGSKA (reference sequence). This CDR3 is 13 amino acids long. CDR3 region: CSARGGVTYEQYF. The CDR3 DNA sequence: TGCAGTGCTAGAGGGGGGGTCACCTACGAGCAGTACTTC.

The chain joins TRBV6-1 to TRBJ1-2; D possibly corresponds to TRBD1 (6 bases). The CDR3 sequence is 15 residues long. The V gene lost 6 bases and the J gene lost 0 bases, with 14 bases spanning the gap. Germline V gene sequence: CDR1 MNHNS, CDR2 SASEGT. The chain's CDR3 is CASRLTGRANYGYTF. In DNA form, the CDR3 reads TGTGCCAGCAGATTGACAGGCCGAGCTAACTATGGCTACACCTTC.

The gene calls are TRBV28 and TRBJ2-7; D is unclear. The CDR3 extends over 13 amino acids. V lost 10 bases to trimming and J lost 7 bases, with 20 bases between them. Looked up from germline, CDR1 is MDHEN and CDR2 is SYDVKM. In nucleotides, the CDR3 is TGTGCCACCATCACCGAAGGGCCTCGGGAGCAGTACTTC. Translation: CATITEGPREQYF.

V usage is TRBV20-1 and J usage is TRBJ2-7; 15 nucleotides line up with TRBD2. Germline V gives CDR1 DFQATT, CDR2 SNEGSKA (reference sequence). CDR3 length equals 19 residues. Trimming removed 2 bases from V and 2 bases from J; junction bases left unmatched: 13. CDR3 DNA sequence: TGCAGTGCTAGACCCCGGACTAGCGGGAGGGCCATGGCACCCTACGAGCAGTACTTC. Amino acids: CSARPRTSGRAMAPYEQYF.